The clone carrying this T cell receptor beta chain was recorded a few times. The data are from a study of long-term antiretroviral therapy in people with HIV. Trimming removed 4 bases from V and 5 bases from J; junction bases left unmatched: 10. Germline V gene data show CDR1 as GTSNPN and CDR2 as SVGIG (reference sequence). The CDR3 is 15 residues long. Researchers ran immunoSEQ v3.0 at survey level. Method: immunoSEQ multiplex PCR; TCRdb's copy keeps in-frame clones and lacks some. The table lists approximately 16,000 clones, almost 90% of them singletons. Two or more post-ART PBMC samples, plus at least one pre-ART sample, were available for each donor.

Sequenced material: unsorted PBMCs, taken 2.3 years before starting antiretroviral therapy. The TCR was taken from a woman in her twenties or thirties with HIV. The rearrangement uses TRBV30 and TRBJ1-4, with 7 bases that match TRBD1. The CDR3 protein is CAWTRGQRQNEKLFF. DNA of the CDR3: TGTGCCTGGACCAGGGGACAGCGCCAAAATGAAAAACTGTTTTTT.